This T cell receptor (beta chain) was obtained from a study of siplizumab effects on memory and regulatory T cells. Findings and limits, study-wide: Unstimulated subsets captured only a minor fraction of alloreactive clones.

With regard to this clone: Its antigen is still unknown.

TCR templates numbering some 10^5 were assayed per sample. The protocol was immunoSEQ multiplex PCR, while the TCRdb copy is restricted to in-frame clones and leaves out a portion. This table holds approximately 100,000 clones, over 85% found once. This CDR3 region has 15 residues. Deletions cut 1 base from V and 4 bases from J, with 14 bases between. Germline V gene data show CDR1 as SGDLS and CDR2 as YYNGEE. The sequence came from a human donor in good health. The J gene is TRBJ2-5, the V gene TRBV9, with D tentatively TRBD2 (5 bases). What was sequenced was non-Treg CD4+ T cells sorted from blood. Written as DNA, the CDR3 is TGTGCCAGCAGCGTATCGGCTGGACTCGGAGAGACCCAGTACTTC. Translated, it gives CASSVSAGLGETQYF.